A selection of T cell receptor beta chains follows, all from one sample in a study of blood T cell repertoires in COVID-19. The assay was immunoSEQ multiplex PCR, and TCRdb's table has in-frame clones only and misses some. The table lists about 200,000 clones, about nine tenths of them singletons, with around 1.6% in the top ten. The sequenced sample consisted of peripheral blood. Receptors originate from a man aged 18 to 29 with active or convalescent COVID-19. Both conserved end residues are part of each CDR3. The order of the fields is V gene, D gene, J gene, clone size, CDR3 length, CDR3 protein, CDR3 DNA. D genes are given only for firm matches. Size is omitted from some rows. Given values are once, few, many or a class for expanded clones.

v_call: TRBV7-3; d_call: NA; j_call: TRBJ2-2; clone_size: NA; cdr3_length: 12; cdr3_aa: CASSSRGGELFF; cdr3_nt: TGTGCCAGCTCCAGCCGGGGCGGGGAGCTGTTTTTT
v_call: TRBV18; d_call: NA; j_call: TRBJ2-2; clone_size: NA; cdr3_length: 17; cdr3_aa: CASSQNYRKSSTGELFF; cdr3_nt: TGTGCCAGCTCACAGAATTACAGGAAATCGAGCACCGGGGAGCTGTTTTTT
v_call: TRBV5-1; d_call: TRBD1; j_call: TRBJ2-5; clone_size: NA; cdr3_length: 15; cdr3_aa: CASSLVQGAGETQYF; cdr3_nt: TGCGCCAGCAGCTTGGTCCAGGGGGCCGGTGAGACCCAGTACTTC
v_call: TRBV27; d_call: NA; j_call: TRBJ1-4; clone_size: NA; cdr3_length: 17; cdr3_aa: CASSLRGGQPTNEKLFF; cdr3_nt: TGTGCCAGCAGTTTAAGGGGTGGGCAGCCAACTAATGAAAAACTGTTTTTT
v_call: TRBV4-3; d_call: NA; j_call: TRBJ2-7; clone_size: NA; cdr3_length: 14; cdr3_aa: CASSHRVLSYEQYF; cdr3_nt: TGCGCCAGCAGCCACAGGGTCCTCTCCTACGAGCAGTACTTC
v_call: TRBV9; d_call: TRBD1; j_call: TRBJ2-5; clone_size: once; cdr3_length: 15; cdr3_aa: CASSPRGQYQETQYF; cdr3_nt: TGTGCCAGCAGCCCCCGGGGACAGTACCAAGAGACCCAGTACTTC
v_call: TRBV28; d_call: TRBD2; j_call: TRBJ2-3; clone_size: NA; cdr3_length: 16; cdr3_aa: CASSSPAGPPSDTQYF; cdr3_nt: TGTGCCAGCAGTTCTCCAGCGGGACCCCCCTCGGATACGCAGTATTTT
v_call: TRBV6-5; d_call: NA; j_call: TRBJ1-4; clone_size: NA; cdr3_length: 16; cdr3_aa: CASSYLGRGYNEKLFF; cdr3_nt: TGTGCCAGCAGTTACTTAGGCAGGGGTTATAATGAAAAACTGTTTTTT
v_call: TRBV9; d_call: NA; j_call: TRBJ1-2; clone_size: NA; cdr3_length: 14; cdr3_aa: CASSVGGQYYGYTF; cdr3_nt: TGTGCCAGCAGCGTAGGAGGACAGTACTATGGCTACACCTTC
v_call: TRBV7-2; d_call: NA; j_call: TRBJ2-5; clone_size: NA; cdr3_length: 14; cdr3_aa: CASSSRTAQETQYF; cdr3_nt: TGTGCCAGCAGCTCCAGGACAGCGCAAGAGACCCAGTACTTC
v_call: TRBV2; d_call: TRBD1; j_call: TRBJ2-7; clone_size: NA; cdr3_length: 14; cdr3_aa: CASNFGQGSYEQYF; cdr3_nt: TGTGCCAGCAATTTCGGACAGGGATCCTACGAGCAGTACTTC
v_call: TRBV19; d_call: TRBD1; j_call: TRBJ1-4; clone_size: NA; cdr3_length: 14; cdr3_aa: CASSTEDREEKLFF; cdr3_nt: TGTGCCAGTAGTACTGAGGACAGGGAAGAAAAACTGTTTTTT
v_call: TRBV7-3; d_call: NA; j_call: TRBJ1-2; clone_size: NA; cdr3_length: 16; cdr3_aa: CASSLDGTEGFYGYTF; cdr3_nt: TGTGCCAGCAGCTTAGATGGGACGGAGGGCTTCTATGGCTACACCTTC
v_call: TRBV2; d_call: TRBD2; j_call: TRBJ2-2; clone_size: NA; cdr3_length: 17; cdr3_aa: CASRRTSGGLNTGELFF; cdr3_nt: TGTGCCAGCAGAAGGACTAGCGGAGGCTTGAACACCGGGGAGCTGTTTTTT
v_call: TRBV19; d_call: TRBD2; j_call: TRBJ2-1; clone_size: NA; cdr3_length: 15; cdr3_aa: CASGQVAGGGNEQFF; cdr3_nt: TGTGCCAGTGGCCAGGTAGCGGGAGGTGGCAATGAGCAGTTCTTC
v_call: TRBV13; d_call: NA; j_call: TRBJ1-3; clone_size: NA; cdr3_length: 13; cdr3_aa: CASSLPGGNTIYF; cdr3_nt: TGTGCCAGCAGCTTACCCGGTGGAAACACCATATATTTT
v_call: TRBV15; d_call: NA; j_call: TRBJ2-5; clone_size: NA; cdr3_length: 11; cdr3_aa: CATGGRETQYF; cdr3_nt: TGTGCCACCGGCGGGCGGGAGACCCAGTACTTC
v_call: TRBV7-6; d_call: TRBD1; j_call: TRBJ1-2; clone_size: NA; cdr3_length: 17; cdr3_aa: CASSLAPMGQGDYGYTF; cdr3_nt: TGTGCCAGCAGCTTAGCGCCAATGGGACAGGGGGACTATGGCTACACCTTC
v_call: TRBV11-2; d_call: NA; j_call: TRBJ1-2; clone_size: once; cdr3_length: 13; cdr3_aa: CASSREGRYGYTF; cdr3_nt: TGTGCCAGCAGCCGGGAAGGGCGCTATGGCTACACCTTC
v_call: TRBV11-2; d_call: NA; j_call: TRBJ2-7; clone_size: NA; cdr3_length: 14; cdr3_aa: CASSLGIGENEQYF; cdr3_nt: TGTGCCAGCAGCTTAGGAATCGGGGAGAACGAGCAGTACTTC
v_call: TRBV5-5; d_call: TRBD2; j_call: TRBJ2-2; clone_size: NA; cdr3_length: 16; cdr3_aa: CASSLSPSGGTGELFF; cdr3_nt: TGTGCCAGCAGCTTGAGTCCTAGCGGGGGAACCGGGGAGCTGTTTTTT
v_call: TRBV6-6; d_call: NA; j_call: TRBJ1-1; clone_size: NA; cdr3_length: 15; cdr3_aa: CASLAAGREGTEAFF; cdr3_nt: TGTGCCAGCCTCGCCGCGGGTCGGGAGGGGACTGAAGCTTTCTTT
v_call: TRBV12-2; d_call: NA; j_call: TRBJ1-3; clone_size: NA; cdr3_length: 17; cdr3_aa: CASRYPTEEVSGNTIYF; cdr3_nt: TGTGCAAGTCGCTACCCGACAGAAGAAGTCTCTGGAAACACCATATATTTT